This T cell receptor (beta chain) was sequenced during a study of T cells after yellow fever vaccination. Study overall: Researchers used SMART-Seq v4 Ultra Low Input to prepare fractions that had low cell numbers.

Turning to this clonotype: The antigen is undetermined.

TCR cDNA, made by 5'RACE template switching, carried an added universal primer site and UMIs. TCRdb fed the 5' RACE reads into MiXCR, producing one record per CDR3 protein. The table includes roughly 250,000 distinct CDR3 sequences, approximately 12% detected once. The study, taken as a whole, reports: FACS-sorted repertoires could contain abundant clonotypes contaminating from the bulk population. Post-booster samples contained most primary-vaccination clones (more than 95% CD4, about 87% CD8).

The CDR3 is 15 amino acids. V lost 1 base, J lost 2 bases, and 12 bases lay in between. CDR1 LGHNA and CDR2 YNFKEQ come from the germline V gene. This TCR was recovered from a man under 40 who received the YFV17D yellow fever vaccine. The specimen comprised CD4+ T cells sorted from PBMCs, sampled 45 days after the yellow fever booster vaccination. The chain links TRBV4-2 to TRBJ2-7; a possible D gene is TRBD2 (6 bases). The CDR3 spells CASSQAGTEAYEQYF. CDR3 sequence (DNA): TGTGCCAGCAGCCAAGCCGGGACTGAAGCCTACGAGCAGTACTTC.